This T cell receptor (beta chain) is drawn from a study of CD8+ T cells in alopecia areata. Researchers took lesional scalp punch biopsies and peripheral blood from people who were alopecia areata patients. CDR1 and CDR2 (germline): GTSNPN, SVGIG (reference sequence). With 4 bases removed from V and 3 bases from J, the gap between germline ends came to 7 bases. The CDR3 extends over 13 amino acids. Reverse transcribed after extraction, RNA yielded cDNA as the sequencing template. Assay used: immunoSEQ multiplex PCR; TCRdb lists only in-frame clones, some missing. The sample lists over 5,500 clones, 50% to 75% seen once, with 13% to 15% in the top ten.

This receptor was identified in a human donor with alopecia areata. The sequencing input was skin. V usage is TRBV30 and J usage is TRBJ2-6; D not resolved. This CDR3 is CAWNSIGANVLTF. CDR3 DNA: TGTGCCTGGAACTCTATTGGGGCCAACGTCCTGACTTTC.